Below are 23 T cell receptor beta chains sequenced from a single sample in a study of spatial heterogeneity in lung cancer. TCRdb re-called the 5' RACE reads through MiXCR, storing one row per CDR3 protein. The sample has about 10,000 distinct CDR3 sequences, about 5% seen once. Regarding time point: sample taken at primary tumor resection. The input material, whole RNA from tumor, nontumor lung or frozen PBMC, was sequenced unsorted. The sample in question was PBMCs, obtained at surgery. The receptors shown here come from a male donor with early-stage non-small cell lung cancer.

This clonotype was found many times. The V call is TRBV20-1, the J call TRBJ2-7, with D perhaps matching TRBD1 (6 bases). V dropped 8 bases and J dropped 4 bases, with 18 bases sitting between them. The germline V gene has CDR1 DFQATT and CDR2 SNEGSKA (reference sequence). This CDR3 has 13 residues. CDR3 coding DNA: TGCAGTTTAAGGGGGACATTCGAGTACGAGCAGTACTTC. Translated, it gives CSLRGTFEYEQYF.

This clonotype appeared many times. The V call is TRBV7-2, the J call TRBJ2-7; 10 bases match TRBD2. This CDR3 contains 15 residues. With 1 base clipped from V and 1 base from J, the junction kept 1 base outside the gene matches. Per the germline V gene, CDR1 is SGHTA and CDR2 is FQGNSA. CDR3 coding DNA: TGTGCCAGCAGCTTAGAACTAGCGGGATCCTACGAGCAGTACTTC. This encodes CASSLELAGSYEQYF.

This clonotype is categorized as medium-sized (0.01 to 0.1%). CDR3 amino acids: CSVAGTQDYEQYF. DNA of the CDR3: TGCAGCGTGGCCGGGACACAAGACTACGAGCAGTACTTC. The V call is TRBV29-1, the J call TRBJ2-7; D perhaps matches TRBD1 (6 bases). Germline CDR1 and CDR2: SQVTM and ANQGSEA. This CDR3 is 13 amino acids long. V lost 6 bases to trimming and J lost 3 bases, with 15 bases between them.

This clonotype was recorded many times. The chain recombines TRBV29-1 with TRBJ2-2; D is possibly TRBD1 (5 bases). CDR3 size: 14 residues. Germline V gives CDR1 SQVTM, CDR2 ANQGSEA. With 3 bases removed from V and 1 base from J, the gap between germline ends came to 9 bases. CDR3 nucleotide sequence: TGCAGCGTTGACGGGCAGGGGAACACCGGGGAGCTGTTTTTT. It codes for CSVDGQGNTGELFF.

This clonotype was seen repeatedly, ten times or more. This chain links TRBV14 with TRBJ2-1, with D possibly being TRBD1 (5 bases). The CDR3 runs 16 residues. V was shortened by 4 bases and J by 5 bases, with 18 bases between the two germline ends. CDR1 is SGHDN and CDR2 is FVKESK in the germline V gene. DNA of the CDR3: TGTGCCAGCAGCCTCAATCGACAGATCGTAAACAATGAGCAGTTCTTC. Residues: CASSLNRQIVNNEQFF.

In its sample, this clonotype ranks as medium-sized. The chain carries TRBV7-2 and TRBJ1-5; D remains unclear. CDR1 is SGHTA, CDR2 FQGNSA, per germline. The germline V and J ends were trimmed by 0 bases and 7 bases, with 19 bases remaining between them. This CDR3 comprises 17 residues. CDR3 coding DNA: TGTGCCAGCAGCTTAGCGCTCGTCCCGGGCCCGGGGCAGCCCCAGCATTTT. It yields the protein CASSLALVPGPGQPQHF.

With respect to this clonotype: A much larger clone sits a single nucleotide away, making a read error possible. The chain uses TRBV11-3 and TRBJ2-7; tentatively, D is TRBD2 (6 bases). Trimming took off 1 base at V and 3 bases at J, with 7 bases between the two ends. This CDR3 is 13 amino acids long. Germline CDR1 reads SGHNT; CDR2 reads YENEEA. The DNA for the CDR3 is TGTGCCAGCAGCTTAGCGGGAGACTACGAGCAGTACTTC. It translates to CASSLAGDYEQYF.

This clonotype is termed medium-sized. CDR3 sequence reads: CASSLGQGTVHNEQFF. The CDR3 nucleotides are TGCGCCAGCAGCTTGGGACAGGGGACTGTCCACAATGAGCAGTTCTTC. The chain recombines TRBV5-1 with TRBJ2-1; 8 nucleotides agree with TRBD1. CDR1 SGHRS and CDR2 YFSETQ come from the germline V gene. Trimming cost V 0 bases and J 5 bases; bases outside gene matches: 7. This CDR3 region has 16 residues. Full variable domain (rest looked up from reference TRBV5-1 and TRBJ2-1): KAGVTQTPRYLIKTRGQQVTLSCSPISGHRSVSWYQQTPGQGLQFLFEYFSETQRNKGNFPGRFSGRQFSNSRSEMNVSTLELGDSALYLCASSLGQGTVHNEQFFGPGTRLTVL.

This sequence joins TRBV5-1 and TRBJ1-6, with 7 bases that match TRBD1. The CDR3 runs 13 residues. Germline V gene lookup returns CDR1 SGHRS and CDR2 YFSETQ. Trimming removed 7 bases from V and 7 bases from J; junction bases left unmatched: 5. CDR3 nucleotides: TGCGCCAGCGGGGACAGAGAAAATTCACCCCTCCACTTT. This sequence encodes CASGDRENSPLHF.

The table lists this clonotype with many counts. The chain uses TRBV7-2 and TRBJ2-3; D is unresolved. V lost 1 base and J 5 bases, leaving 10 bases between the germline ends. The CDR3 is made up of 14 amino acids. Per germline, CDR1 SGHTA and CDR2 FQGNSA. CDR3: CASSLVGPGDTQYF. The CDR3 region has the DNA TGTGCCAGCAGCTTAGTGGGCCCGGGAGATACGCAGTATTTT.

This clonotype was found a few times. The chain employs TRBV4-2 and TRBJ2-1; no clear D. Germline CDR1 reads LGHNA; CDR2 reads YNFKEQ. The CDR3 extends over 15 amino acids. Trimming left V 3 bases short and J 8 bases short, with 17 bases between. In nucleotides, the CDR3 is TGTGCCAGCAGCCAGACCCTCCTAGACCCCTATGAGCAGTTCTTC. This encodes CASSQTLLDPYEQFF.

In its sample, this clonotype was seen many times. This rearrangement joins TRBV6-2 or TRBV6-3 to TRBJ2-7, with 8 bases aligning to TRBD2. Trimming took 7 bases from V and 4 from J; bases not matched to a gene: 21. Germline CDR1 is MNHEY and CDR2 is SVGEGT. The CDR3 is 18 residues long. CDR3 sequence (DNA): TGTGCCAGCACCAACGGGGGTAGCGGGACTCATCAGCCTTACGAGCAGTACTTC. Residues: CASTNGGSGTHQPYEQYF.

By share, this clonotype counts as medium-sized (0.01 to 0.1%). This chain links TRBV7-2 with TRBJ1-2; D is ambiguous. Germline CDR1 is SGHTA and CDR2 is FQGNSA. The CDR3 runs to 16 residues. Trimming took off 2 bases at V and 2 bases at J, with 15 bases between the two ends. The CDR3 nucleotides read TGTGCCAGCAGCTTAAGGAAGGGTAGTTCCAACTATGGCTACACCTTC. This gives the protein CASSLRKGSSNYGYTF.

The CDR3 is CASSPGADEQYF. The CDR3 DNA follows: TGTGCCAGCAGCCCGGGCGCGGACGAGCAGTACTTC. V and J are TRBV5-4 and TRBJ2-7; D is unresolved. Looked up from germline, CDR1 is SGHNT and CDR2 is YYREEE (reference sequence). CDR3 length equals 12 residues. The V and J ends lost 4 bases and 5 bases respectively, with 10 bases between them. The variable domain in full, completed from reference TRBV5-4 and TRBJ2-7, reads ETGVTQSPTHLIKTRGQQVTLRCSSQSGHNTVSWYQQALGQGPQFIFQYYREEENGRGNFPPRFSGLQFPNYSSELNVNALELDDSALYLCASSPGADEQYFGPGTRLTVT.

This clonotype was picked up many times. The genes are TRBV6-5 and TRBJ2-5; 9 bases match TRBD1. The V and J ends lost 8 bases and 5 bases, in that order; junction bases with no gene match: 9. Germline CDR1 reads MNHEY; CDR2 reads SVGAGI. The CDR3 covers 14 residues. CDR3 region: CASRDRGSKETQYF. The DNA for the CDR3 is TGTGCCAGCCGAGACAGGGGGTCGAAGGAGACCCAGTACTTC.

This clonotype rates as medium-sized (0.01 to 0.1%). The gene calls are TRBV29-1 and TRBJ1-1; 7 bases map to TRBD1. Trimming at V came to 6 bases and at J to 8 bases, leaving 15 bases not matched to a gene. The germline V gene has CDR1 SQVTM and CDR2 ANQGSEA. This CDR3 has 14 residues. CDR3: CSVDPWDSRSEAFF. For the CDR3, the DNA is TGCAGCGTCGATCCTTGGGACAGCCGGTCGGAAGCTTTCTTT.

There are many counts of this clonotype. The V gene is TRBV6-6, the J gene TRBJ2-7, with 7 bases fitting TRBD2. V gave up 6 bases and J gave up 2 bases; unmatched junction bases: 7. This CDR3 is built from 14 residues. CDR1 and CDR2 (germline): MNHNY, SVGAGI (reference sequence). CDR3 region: CASSPSGKPYEQYF. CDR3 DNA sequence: TGTGCCAGCAGCCCCAGCGGGAAGCCCTACGAGCAGTACTTC.

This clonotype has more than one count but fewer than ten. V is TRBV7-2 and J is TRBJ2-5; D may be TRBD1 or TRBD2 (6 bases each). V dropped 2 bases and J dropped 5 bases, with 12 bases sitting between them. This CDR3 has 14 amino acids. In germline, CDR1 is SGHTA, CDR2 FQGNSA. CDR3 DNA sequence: TGTGCCAGCAGCTTACGGGGGCGCGGGGAGACCCAGTACTTC. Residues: CASSLRGRGETQYF.

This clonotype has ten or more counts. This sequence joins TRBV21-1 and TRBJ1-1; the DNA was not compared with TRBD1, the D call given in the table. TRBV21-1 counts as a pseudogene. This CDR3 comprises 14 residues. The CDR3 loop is CASSRDSGTTEAFF. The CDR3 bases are TGTGCCAGCAGCCGGGACAGTGGGACCACTGAAGCTTTCTTT.

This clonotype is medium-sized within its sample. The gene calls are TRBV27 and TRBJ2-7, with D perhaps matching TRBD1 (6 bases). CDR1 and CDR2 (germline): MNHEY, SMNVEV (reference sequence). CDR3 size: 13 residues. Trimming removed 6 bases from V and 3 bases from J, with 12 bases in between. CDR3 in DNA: TGTGCCAGCAGGGGGGACAAGATCTACGAGCAGTACTTC. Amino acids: CASRGDKIYEQYF.

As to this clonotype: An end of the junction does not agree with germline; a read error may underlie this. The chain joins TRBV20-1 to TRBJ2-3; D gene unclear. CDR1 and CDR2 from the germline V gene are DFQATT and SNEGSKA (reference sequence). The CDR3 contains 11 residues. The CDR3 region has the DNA TGCAGAGCTAGTTCTAGAATTACGCAGTATTTT. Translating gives CRASSRITQYF.

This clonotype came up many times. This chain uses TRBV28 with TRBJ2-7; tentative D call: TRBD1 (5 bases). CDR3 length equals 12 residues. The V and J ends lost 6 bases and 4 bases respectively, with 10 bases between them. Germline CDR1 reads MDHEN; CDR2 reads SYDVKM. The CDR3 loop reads CASSRQRYEQYF. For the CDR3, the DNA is TGTGCCAGCAGCAGACAGAGATACGAGCAGTACTTC. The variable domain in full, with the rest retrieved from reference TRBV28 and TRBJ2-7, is DVKVTQSSRYLVKRTGEKVFLECVQDMDHENMFWYRQDPGLGLRLIYFSYDVKMKEKGDIPEGYSVSREKKERFSLILESASTNQTSMYLCASSRQRYEQYFGPGTRLTVT.

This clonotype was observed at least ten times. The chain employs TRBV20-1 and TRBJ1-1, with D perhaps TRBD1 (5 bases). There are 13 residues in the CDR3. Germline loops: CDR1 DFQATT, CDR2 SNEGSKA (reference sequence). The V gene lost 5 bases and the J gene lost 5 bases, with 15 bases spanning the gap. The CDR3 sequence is CSAGRDSSTEAFF. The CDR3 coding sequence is TGCAGTGCTGGCAGGGATAGTTCAACTGAAGCTTTCTTT.